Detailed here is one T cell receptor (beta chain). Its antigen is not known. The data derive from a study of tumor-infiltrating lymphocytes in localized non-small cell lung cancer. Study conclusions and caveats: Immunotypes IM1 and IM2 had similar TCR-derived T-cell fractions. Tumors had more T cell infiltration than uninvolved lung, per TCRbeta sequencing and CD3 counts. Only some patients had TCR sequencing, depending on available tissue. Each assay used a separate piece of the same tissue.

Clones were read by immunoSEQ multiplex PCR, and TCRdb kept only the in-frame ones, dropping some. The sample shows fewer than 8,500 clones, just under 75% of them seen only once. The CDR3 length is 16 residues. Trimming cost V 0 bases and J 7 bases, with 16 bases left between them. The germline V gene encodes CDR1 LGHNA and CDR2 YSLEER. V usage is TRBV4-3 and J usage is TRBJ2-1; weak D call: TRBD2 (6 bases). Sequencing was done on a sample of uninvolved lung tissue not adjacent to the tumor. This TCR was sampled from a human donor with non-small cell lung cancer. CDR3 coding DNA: TGCGCCAGCAGCCAAGAATCGGCGGGAAAACTTAATGAGCAGTTCTTC. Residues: CASSQESAGKLNEQFF.